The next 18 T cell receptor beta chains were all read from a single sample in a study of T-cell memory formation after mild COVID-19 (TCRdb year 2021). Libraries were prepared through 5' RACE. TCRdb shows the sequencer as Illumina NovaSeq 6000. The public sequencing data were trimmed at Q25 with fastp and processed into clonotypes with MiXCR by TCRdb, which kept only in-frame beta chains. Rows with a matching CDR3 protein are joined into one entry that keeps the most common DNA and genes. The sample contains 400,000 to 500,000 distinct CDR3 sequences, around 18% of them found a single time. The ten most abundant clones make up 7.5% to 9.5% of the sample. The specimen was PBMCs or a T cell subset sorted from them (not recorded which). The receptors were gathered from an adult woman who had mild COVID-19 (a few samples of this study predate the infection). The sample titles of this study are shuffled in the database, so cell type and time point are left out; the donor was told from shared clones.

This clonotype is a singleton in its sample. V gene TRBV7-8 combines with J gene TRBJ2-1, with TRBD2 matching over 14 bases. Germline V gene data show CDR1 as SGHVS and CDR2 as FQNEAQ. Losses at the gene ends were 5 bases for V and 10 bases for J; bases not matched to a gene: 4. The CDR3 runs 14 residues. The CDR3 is CASSTRTSGGEQFF. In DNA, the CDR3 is TGTGCCAGCAGCACAAGGACTAGCGGGGGGGAGCAGTTCTTC. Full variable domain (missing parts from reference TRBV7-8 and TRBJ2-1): GAGVSQSPRYKVAKRGQDVALRCDPISGHVSLFWYQQALGQGPEFLTYFQNEAQLDKSGLPSDRFFAERPEGSVSTLKIQRTQQEDSAVYLCASSTRTSGGEQFFGPGTRLTVL.

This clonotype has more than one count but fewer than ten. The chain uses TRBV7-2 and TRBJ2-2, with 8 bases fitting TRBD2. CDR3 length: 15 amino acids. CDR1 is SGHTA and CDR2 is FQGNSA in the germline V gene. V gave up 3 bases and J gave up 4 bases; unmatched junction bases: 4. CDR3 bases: TGTGCCAGCAGCTTGGGGACTAGGCCCACCGGGGAGCTGTTTTTT. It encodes CASSLGTRPTGELFF.

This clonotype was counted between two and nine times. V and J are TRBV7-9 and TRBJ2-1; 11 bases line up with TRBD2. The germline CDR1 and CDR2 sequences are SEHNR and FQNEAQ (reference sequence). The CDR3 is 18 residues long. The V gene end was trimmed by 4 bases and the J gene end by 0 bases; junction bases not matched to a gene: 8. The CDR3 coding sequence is TGTGCCAGCAGCTCCCCGGGACTAGCGGCACCCTCCTACAATGAGCAGTTCTTC. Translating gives CASSSPGLAAPSYNEQFF.

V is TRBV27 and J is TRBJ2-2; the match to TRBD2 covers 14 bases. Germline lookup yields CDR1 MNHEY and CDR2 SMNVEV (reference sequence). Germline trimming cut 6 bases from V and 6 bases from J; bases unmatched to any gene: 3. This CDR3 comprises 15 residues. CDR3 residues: CASRTSGRASGELFF. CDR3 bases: TGTGCCAGCAGGACTAGCGGGAGGGCCTCCGGGGAGCTGTTTTTT.

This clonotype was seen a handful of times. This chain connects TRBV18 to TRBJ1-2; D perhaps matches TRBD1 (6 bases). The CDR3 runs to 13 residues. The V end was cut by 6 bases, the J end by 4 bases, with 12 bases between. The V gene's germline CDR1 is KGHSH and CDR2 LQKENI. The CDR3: CASSGAEGYGYTF. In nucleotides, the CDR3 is TGTGCCAGCTCGGGGGCAGAGGGCTATGGCTACACCTTC.

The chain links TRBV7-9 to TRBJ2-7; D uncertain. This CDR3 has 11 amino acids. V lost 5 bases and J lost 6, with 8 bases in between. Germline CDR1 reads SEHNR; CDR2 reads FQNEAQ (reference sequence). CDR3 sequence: CASSGLGEQYF. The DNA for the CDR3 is TGTGCCAGCAGCGGTCTAGGCGAGCAGTACTTC.

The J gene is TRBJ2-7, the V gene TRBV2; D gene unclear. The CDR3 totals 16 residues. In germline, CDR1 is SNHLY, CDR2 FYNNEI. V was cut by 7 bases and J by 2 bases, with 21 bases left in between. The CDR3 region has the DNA TGTGCCAGCAAAGAAGGCAGGCTCCGGGCTCCCTACGAGCAGTACTTC. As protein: CASKEGRLRAPYEQYF.

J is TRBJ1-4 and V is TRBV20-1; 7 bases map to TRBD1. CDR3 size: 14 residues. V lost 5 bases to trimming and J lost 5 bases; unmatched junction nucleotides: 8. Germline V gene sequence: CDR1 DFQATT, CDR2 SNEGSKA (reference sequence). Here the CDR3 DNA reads TGCAGTGCTTTGCCCGGGACAGTCAATGAAAAACTGTTTTTT. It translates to CSALPGTVNEKLFF.

The CDR3, as DNA: TGTGCCTGGATAAGCCCGGGGCAGGGGAACTATGGCTACACCTTC. Its translation is CAWISPGQGNYGYTF. This chain uses TRBV30 with TRBJ1-2; possibly TRBD1 for D (6 bases). The length of the CDR3 is 15 residues. Trimming left V 4 bases short and J 2 bases short, with 17 bases between. The germline gives CDR1 GTSNPN, CDR2 SVGIG (reference sequence).

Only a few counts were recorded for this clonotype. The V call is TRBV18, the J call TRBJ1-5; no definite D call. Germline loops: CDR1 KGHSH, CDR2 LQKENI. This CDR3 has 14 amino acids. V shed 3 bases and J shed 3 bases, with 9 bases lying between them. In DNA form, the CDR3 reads TGTGCCAGCTCACCGACACCGGCCAATCAGCCCCAGCATTTT. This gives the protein CASSPTPANQPQHF.

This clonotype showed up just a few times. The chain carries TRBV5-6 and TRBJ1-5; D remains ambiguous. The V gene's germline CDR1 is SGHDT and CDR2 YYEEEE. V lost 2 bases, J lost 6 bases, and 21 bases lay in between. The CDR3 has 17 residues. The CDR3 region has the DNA TGTGCCAGCAGCTTAAGGCCAGATCGTTCGGGATTTCAGCCCCAGCATTTT. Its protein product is CASSLRPDRSGFQPQHF.

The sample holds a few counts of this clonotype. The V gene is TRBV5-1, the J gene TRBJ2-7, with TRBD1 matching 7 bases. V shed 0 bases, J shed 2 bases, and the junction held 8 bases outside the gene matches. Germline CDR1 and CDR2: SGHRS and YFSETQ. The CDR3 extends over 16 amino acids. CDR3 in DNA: TGCGCCAGCAGCTTGGTGGGACAGATCGGGACCTACGAGCAGTACTTC. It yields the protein CASSLVGQIGTYEQYF.

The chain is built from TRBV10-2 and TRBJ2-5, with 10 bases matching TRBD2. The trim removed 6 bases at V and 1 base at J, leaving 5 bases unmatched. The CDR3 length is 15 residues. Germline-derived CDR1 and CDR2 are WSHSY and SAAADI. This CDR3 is CASSQTSGPQETQYF. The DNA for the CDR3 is TGCGCCAGCAGCCAGACTAGCGGGCCCCAAGAGACCCAGTACTTC.

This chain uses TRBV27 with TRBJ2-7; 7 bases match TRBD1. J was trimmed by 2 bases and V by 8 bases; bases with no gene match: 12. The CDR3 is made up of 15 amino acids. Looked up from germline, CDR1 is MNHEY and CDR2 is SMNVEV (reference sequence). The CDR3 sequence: CASASRGRITYEQYF. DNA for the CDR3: TGTGCCAGCGCTTCCAGGGGGAGAATCACCTACGAGCAGTACTTC.

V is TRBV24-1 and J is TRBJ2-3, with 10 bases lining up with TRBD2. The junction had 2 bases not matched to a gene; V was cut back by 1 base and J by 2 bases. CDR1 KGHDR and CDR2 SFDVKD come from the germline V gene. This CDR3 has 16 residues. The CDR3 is CATSDFTSGTTDTQYF. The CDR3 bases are TGTGCCACCAGTGATTTCACTAGCGGGACCACAGATACGCAGTATTTT.

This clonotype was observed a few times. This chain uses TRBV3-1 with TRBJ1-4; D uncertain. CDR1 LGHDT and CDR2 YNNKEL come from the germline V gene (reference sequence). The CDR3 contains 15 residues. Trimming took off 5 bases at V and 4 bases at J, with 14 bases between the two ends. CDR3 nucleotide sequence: TGTGCCAGCAGCAAGACGGGTCGTAATAATGAAAAACTGTTTTTT. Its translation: CASSKTGRNNEKLFF.

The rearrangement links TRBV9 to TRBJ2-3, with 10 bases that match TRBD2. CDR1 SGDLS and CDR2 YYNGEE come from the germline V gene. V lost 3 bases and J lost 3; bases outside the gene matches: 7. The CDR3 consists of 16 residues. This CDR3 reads CASSATAGGITDTQYF. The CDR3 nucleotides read TGTGCCAGCAGCGCCACAGCGGGAGGGATAACAGATACGCAGTATTTT.

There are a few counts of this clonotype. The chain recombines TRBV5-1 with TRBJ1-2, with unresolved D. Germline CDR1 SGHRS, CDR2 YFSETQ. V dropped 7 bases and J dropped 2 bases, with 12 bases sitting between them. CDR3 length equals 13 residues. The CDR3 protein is CASGLGENYGYTF. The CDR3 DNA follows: TGCGCCAGCGGTCTTGGGGAGAACTATGGCTACACCTTC.